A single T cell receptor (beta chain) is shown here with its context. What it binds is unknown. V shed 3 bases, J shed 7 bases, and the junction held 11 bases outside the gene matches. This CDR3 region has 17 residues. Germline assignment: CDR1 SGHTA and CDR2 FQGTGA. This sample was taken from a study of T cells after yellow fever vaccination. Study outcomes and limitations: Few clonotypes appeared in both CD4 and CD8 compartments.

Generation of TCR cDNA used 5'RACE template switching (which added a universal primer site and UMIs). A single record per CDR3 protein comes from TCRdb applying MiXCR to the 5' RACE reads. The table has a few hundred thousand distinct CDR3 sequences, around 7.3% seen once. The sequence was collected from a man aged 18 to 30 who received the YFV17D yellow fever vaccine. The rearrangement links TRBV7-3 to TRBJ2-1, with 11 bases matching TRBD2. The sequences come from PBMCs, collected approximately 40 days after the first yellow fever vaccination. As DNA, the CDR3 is TGTGCCAGCAGCTTGAAGGGTGGTAGCGGGGGGGCAAATGAGCAGTTCTTC. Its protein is CASSLKGGSGGANEQFF.